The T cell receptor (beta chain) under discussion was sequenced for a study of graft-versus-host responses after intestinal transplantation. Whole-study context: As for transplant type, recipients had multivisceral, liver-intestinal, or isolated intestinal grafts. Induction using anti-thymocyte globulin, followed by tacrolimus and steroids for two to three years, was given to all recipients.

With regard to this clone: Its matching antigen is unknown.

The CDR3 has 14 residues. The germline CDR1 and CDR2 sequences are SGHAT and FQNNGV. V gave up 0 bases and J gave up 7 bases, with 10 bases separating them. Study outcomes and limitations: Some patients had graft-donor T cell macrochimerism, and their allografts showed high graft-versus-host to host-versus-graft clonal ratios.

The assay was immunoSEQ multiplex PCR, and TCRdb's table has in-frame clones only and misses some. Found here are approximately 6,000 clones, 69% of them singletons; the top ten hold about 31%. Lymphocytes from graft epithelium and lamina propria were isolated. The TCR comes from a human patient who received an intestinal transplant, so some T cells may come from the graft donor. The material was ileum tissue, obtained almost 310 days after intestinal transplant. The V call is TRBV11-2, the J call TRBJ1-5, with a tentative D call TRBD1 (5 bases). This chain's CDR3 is CASSLDSPGQPQHF. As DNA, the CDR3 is TGTGCCAGCAGCTTAGACAGCCCAGGGCAGCCCCAGCATTTT. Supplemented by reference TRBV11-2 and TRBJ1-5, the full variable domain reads EAGVAQSPRYKIIEKRQSVAFWCNPISGHATLYWYQQILGQGPKLLIQFQNNGVVDDSQLPKDRFSAERLKGVDSTLKIQPAKLEDSAVYLCASSLDSPGQPQHFGDGTRLSIL.